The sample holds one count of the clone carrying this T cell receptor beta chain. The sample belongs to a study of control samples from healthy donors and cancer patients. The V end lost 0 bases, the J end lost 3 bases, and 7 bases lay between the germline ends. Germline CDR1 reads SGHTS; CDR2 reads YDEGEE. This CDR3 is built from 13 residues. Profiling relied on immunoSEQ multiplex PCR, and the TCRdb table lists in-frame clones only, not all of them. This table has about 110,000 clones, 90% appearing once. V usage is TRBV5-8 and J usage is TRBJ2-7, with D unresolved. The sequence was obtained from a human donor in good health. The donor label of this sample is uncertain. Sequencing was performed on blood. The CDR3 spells CASSLAADYEQYF. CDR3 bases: TGTGCCAGCAGCTTGGCGGCAGACTACGAGCAGTACTTC. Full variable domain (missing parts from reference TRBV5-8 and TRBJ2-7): EAGVTQSPTHLIKTRGQQATLRCSPISGHTSVYWYQQALGLGLQFLLWYDEGEERNRGNFPPRFSGRQFPNYSSELNVNALELEDSALYLCASSLAADYEQYFGPGTRLTVT.